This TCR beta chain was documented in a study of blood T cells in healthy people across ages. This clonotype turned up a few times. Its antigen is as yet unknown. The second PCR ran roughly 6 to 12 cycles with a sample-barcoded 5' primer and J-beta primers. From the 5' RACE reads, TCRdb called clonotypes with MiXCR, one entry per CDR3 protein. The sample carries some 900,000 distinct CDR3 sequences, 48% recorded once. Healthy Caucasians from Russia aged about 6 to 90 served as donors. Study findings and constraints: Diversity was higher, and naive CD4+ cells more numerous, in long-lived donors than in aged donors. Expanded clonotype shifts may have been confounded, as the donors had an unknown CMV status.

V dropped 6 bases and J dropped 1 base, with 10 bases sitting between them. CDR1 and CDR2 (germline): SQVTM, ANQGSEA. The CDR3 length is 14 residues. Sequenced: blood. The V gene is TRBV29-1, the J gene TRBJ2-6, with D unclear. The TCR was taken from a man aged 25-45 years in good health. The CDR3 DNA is TGCAGCGTCTTGGCGGAATCTGGGGCCAACGTCCTGACTTTC. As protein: CSVLAESGANVLTF.